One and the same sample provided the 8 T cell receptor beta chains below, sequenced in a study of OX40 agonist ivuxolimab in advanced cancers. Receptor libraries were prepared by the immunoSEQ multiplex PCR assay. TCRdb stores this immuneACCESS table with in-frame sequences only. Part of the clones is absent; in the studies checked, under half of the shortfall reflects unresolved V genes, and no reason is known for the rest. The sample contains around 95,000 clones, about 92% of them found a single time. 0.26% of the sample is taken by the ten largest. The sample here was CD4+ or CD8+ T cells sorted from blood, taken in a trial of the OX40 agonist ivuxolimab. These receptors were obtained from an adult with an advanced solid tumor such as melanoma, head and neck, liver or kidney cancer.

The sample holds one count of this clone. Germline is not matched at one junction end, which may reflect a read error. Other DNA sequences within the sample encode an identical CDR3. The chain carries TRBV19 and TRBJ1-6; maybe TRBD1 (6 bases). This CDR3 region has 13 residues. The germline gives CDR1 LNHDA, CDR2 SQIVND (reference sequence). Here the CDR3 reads CASRQVRNSPLHF. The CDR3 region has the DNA TGTGCCAGTCGACAGGTTCGCAATTCGCCCCTCCACTTT.

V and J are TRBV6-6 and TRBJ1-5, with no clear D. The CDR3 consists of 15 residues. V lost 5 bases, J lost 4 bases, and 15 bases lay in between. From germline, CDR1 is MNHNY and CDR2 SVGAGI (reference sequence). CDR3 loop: CASSALGRANQPQHF. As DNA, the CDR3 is TGTGCCAGCAGTGCCCTGGGGAGGGCAAATCAGCCCCAGCATTTT.

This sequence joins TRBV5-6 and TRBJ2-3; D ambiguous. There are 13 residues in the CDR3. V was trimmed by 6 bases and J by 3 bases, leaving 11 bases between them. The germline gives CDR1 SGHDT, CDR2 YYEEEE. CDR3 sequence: CASTVWVTDTQYF. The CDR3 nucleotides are TGTGCCAGCACGGTGTGGGTTACAGATACGCAGTATTTT.

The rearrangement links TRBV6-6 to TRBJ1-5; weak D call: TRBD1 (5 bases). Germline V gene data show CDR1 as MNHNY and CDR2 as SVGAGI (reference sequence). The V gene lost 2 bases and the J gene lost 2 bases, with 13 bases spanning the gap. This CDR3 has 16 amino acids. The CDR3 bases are TGTGCCAGCAGTTACCGAGCTTTAGGGGGCAATCAGCCCCAGCATTTT. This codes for CASSYRALGGNQPQHF.

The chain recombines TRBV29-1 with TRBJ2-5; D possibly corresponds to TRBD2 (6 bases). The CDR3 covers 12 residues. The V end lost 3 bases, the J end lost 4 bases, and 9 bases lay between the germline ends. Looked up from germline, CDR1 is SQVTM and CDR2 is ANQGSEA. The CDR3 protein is CSVDMGGETQYF. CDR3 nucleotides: TGCAGCGTTGACATGGGGGGAGAGACCCAGTACTTC. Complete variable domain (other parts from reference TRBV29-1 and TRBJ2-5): SAVISQKPSRDICQRGTSLTIQCQVDSQVTMMFWYRQQPGQSLTLIATANQGSEATYESGFVIDKFPISRPNLTFSTLTVSNMSPEDSSIYLCSVDMGGETQYFGPGTRLLVL.

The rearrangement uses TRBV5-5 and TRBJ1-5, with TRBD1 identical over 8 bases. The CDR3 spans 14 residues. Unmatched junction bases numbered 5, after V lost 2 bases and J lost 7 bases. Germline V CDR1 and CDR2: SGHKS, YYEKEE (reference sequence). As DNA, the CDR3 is TGTGCCAGCAGCTTTTCAGGGGGCGACCAGCCCCAGCATTTT. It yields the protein CASSFSGGDQPQHF.

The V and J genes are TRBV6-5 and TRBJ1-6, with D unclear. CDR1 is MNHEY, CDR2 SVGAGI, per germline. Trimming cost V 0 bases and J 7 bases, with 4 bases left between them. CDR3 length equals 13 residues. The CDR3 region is CASSYSKNSPLHF. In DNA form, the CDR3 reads TGTGCCAGCAGTTACTCGAAAAATTCACCCCTCCACTTT.

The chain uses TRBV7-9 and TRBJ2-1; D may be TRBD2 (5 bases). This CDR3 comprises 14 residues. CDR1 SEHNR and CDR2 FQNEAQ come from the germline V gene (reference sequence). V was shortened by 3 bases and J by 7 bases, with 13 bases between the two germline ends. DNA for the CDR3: TGTGCCAGCAGCTTTTCAACTAGTCGAAATGAGCAGTTCTTC. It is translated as CASSFSTSRNEQFF. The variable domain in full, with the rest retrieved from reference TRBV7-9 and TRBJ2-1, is DTGVSQNPRHKITKRGQNVTFRCDPISEHNRLYWYRQTLGQGPEFLTYFQNEAQLEKSRLLSDRFSAERPKGSFSTLEIQRTEQGDSAMYLCASSFSTSRNEQFFGPGTRLTVL.